This T cell receptor (beta chain) comes out of a study of cytomegalovirus exposure and HLA in healthy donors. On the study more broadly: In an early release, HLA-typed donors contributed 80 million to 95 million unique TCR sequences. Study-wide findings and caveats: A previous analysis found most TCR beta V segments productive roughly 87% or roughly 30% of the time.

On this clone: Its antigen is as yet unknown.

It was with 60 Vbeta and 13 Jbeta primers that the PCR ran. TCRdb's copy holds only in-frame clones and misses some; the assay was immunoSEQ multiplex PCR. This sample has approximately 92,000 clones; about 76% occur once, and the top ten carry around 4.2%. With 5 bases removed from V and 6 bases from J, the gap between germline ends came to 14 bases. The germline V gene encodes CDR1 SGHAT and CDR2 FQNNGV. This CDR3 has 14 residues. The source material was PBMCs. The TCR originated in a woman in her 70s in good health and CMV-seropositive. V usage is TRBV11-2 and J usage is TRBJ2-4; tentatively, D is TRBD2 (6 bases). In nucleotides, the CDR3 is TGTGCCAGCAGCACACGGAGGGGTTCAAACATTCAGTACTTC. Its protein product is CASSTRRGSNIQYF.